The T cell receptor beta chain described here comes from a study of OX40 agonist ivuxolimab in advanced cancers. Study-level results: The study observed clonal expansion of CD4+ and CD8+ blood T cells by week 6 at 0.1 to 3.0 mg/kg. Fewer expanded clones were found on average in CD4+ than in CD8+ T cells.

The method was immunoSEQ multiplex PCR; TCRdb's version includes in-frame clones alone and lacks a portion of them. The sample lists 73,000 or so clones, roughly 90% occurring once. Any history of autoimmune disease or systemic immunosuppression disqualified patients. Blood sampling was done at baseline, cycle 4 day 1, and cycle 7 day 1. On this clone: Its antigen is currently unknown.

The starting material was CD4+ or CD8+ T cells sorted from blood, obtained in a trial of the OX40 agonist ivuxolimab. The receptor was derived from an adult with an advanced solid tumor such as melanoma, head and neck, liver or kidney cancer.

CDR3 DNA: TGTGCCACCAGCAGAGGATATTCCGGGGAGCTGTTTTTT. It translates to CATSRGYSGELFF. V and J are TRBV15 and TRBJ2-2; D is unclear. Trimming took off 1 base at V and 6 bases at J, with 6 bases between the two ends. The V gene's germline CDR1 is LNHNV and CDR2 YYDKDF (reference sequence). This CDR3 contains 13 residues.